The 23 T cell receptor beta chains listed next were all sequenced from one sample in a study of Tregs in tolerant kidney transplant recipients. Related graft donors supplied nonmyeloablative bone marrow transplants, and mixed chimerism was transient. Assay used: immunoSEQ multiplex PCR; TCRdb lists only in-frame clones, some missing. This sample contains some 22,000 clones. The sample in question was CD4+ T cells from blood (PBMCs), obtained 6 months after the transplant. These receptors were obtained from a human patient who received a combined kidney and bone marrow transplant. Some T cells may arise from the graft donor.

In the case of this clone: The observed sequence ends 3 residues before the CDR3 terminus, with the missing tail filled in from the germline J gene. V is TRBV18 and J is TRBJ2-2; perhaps TRBD1 as D (5 bases). The germline V and J ends were trimmed by 2 bases and 1 base, with 8 bases remaining between them. The CDR3 consists of 15 residues. The germline gives CDR1 KGHSH, CDR2 LQKENI. The CDR3: CASSPGAWNTGELFF. Incomplete CDR3 DNA: TGTGCCAGCTCACCAGGGGCCTGGAACACCGGGGAG.

As to this clone: The read ends 3 residues early relative to the CDR3; the germline J gene fills the gap. This chain links TRBV20-1 with TRBJ2-7; D is undetermined. Trimming shortened V by 6 bases and J by 1 base, and 10 bases separated the two germline ends. CDR3 size: 12 residues. The germline gives CDR1 DFQATT, CDR2 SNEGSKA (reference sequence). CDR3 DNA (partial): TGCAGTGCCAGTACAAAATCCTACGAG. Encoded protein: CSASTKSYE. The full CDR3 reads CSASTKSYEQYF.

In regard to this clone: The read comes to an end 3 residues before the CDR3 does, leaving the germline J gene to fill in the end. The chain recombines TRBV7-9 with TRBJ2-3; 8 bases fit TRBD2. Germline V CDR1 and CDR2: SEHNR, FQNEAQ (reference sequence). CDR3 length: 14 residues. The J segment lost 6 bases and the V segment lost 4 bases, leaving 6 bases of the junction unmatched. The CDR3 sequence: CASSSSGGADTQYF. CDR3 DNA (partial): TGTGCCAGCAGCTCTTCCGGGGGGGCGGATACG.

Regarding this clone: From the germline J gene comes the end of the CDR3, since the read stops 3 residues before it. V and J are TRBV20-1 and TRBJ1-2; 7 positions match TRBD1. In germline, CDR1 is DFQATT, CDR2 SNEGSKA (reference sequence). V trimming: 5 bases; J trimming: 0 bases; junction bases outside the gene matches: 15. The CDR3 is 17 amino acids. The CDR3 sequence: CSAHTQGTDLANYGYTF. CDR3 DNA (partial): TGCAGTGCTCATACCCAAGGGACAGACTTAGCTAACTATGGC.

Details on this clone: The sequence runs out 3 residues before the end of the CDR3; the remainder is reconstructed from the germline J gene. The genes are TRBV11-3 and TRBJ2-2; possibly TRBD1 for D (7 bases). Per the germline V gene, CDR1 is SGHNT and CDR2 is YENEEA. The CDR3 covers 15 residues. V was cut by 5 bases and J by 7 bases, with 17 bases left in between. The CDR3 sequence is CASSPGGTVGGELFF. Incomplete CDR3 DNA: TGTGCCAGCAGCCCAGGGGGGACAGTTGGCGGGGAG.

For this clone: The read comes to an end 3 residues before the CDR3 does, leaving the germline J gene to fill in the end. The chain recombines TRBV11-2 with TRBJ2-5; 8 bases match TRBD2. This CDR3 region has 15 residues. The germline gives CDR1 SGHAT, CDR2 FQNNGV. With V trimmed by 5 bases and J by 7 bases, 12 bases remained unmatched. CDR3 protein: CASSPRTSSGGTQYF. The DNA read from the CDR3 is TGTGCCAGCAGCCCCCGGACTAGCTCAGGAGGGACC.

With regard to this clone: The read terminates 3 residues before the CDR3 end, so the remaining end is supplied by the germline J gene. This chain connects TRBV20-1 to TRBJ2-1, with a weak D call TRBD2 (6 bases). V dropped 1 base and J dropped 6 bases, with 10 bases sitting between them. Looked up from germline, CDR1 is DFQATT and CDR2 is SNEGSKA (reference sequence). The CDR3 is 13 amino acids. CDR3 region: CSARGTSRNEQFF. The part of the CDR3 DNA that was read is TGCAGTGCTAGAGGTACTAGCCGCAATGAG.

This CDR3 is CASSFSVPQGTEAFF. Partial CDR3 DNA: TGTGCCAGCAGCTTTTCAGTACCTCAGGGGACTGAA. The chain links TRBV7-2 to TRBJ1-1; D may be TRBD1 (6 bases). The read ends 3 residues shy of where the CDR3 ends; the end is completed using the germline J gene. Per germline, CDR1 SGHTA and CDR2 FQGNSA. The CDR3 is 15 amino acids. V was cut by 3 bases and J by 5 bases, with 16 bases left in between.

On this clone itself: The read is 3 residues too short to cover the CDR3 end, so that end is filled in from the germline J gene. The gene calls are TRBV5-5 and TRBJ1-1; possibly TRBD1 for D (5 bases). Germline CDR1 SGHKS, CDR2 YYEKEE (reference sequence). V dropped 6 bases and J dropped 2 bases, with 14 bases sitting between them. This CDR3 has 14 amino acids. The CDR3 loop reads CASIRGGKNTEAFF. CDR3 DNA (partial): TGTGCCAGCATCCGGGGGGGAAAAAACACTGAA.

Comment on this clone: The read halts 3 residues ahead of the CDR3 end, with the missing end drawn from the germline J gene. The rearrangement uses TRBV5-5 and TRBJ1-1; a weak D match, TRBD1 (5 bases). Germline values: CDR1 SGHKS, CDR2 YYEKEE (reference sequence). Deletions cut 3 bases from V and 3 bases from J, with 12 bases between. CDR3 length equals 14 residues. CDR3 in amino acids: CASSSRVEDTEAFF. Incomplete CDR3 DNA: TGTGCCAGCAGCTCCAGGGTTGAAGACACTGAA.

A word on this clone: The sequenced fragment ends 3 residues before the CDR3 boundary, so the rest is inferred from the germline J gene. The V call is TRBV6-2 or TRBV6-3, the J call TRBJ1-5; 8 bases fit TRBD1. The CDR3 extends over 14 amino acids. CDR1 MNHEY and CDR2 SVGEGT come from the germline V gene. The trim removed 7 bases at V and 4 bases at J, leaving 6 bases unmatched. Here the CDR3 reads CASTITGGNQPQHF. The covered CDR3 bases are TGTGCCAGCACTATTACAGGGGGAAATCAGCCC.

Concerning this clone: The read terminates 3 residues ahead of where the CDR3 ends, so the germline J gene completes it. The chain links TRBV2 to TRBJ2-1; 7 nucleotides agree with TRBD2. Germline V lookup: CDR1 SNHLY, CDR2 FYNNEI. V trimming: 8 bases; J trimming: 8 bases; junction bases outside the gene matches: 12. This CDR3 has 14 residues. The part of the CDR3 DNA that was read is TGTGCCAGCGTGCATAGCGGGCAGGTTGATGAG. Its protein is CASVHSGQVDE. The complete CDR3 sequence is CASVHSGQVDEQFF.

Comment on this clone: The read stops 3 residues short of the end of the CDR3; the missing end is completed from the germline J gene. V and J are TRBV19 and TRBJ1-2; possibly TRBD1 for D (5 bases). CDR1 and CDR2 (germline): LNHDA, SQIVND (reference sequence). V was cut by 5 bases and J by 7 bases, with 11 bases left in between. The CDR3 has 12 amino acids. This CDR3 is CASSSQGGGYTF. The DNA read from the CDR3 is TGTGCCAGTAGTTCTCAGGGAGGTGGC.

The CDR3 sequence: CASSGGTGQYYEQYF. Partial CDR3 DNA: TGCGCCAGCAGTGGGGGGACAGGTCAATACTACGAG. This sequence joins TRBV5-1 and TRBJ2-7, with TRBD1 matching over 8 bases. From the germline J gene comes the end of the CDR3, since the read stops 3 residues before it. J was trimmed by 3 bases and V by 5 bases; bases with no gene match: 10. Per the germline V gene, CDR1 is SGHRS and CDR2 is YFSETQ. This CDR3 region has 15 residues.

Worth noting for this clone: The read terminates 3 residues before the CDR3 end, so the remaining end is supplied by the germline J gene. The rearrangement joins TRBV7-9 to TRBJ2-7; D gene ambiguous. Germline assignment: CDR1 SEHNR and CDR2 FQNEAQ (reference sequence). The V end lost 1 base, the J end lost 1 base, and 8 bases lay between the germline ends. CDR3 length equals 14 residues. The sequenced CDR3 bases are TGTGCCAGCAGCTTAGACAGTAAATCCTACGAG. Its protein product is CASSLDSKSYE. The full CDR3 reads CASSLDSKSYEQYF.

As for this clone: Read sequence stops 3 residues before the CDR3 end, and the germline J gene provides the missing end. The chain carries TRBV18 and TRBJ2-3; D not certain. In germline, CDR1 is KGHSH, CDR2 LQKENI. The CDR3 is 15 residues long. V shed 2 bases and J shed 0 bases, with 9 bases lying between them. This CDR3 reads CASSPELTSTDTQYF. The sequenced part of the CDR3 DNA is TGTGCCAGCTCACCAGAGTTAACTAGCACAGATACG.

CDR3 protein: CASSLVGEGYNEQFF. The CDR3 bases that were read are TGTGCCAGCAGCTTGGTAGGGGAGGGCTACAATGAG. The rearrangement joins TRBV7-9 to TRBJ2-1; 7 bases are a match to TRBD2. From the germline J gene comes the end of the CDR3, since the read stops 3 residues before it. The CDR3 spans 15 residues. The J segment lost 3 bases and the V segment lost 3 bases, leaving 5 bases of the junction unmatched. In germline, CDR1 is SEHNR, CDR2 FQNEAQ (reference sequence).

A note on this clone: The read is 3 residues too short to cover the CDR3 end, so that end is filled in from the germline J gene. This chain joins TRBV5-1 and TRBJ1-5; D unresolved. Trimming removed 4 bases at V and 0 bases at J, with 5 bases between. Germline CDR1 is SGHRS and CDR2 is YFSETQ. The CDR3 sequence is 13 residues long. The part of the CDR3 DNA that was read is TGCGCCAGCAGCCCTAATAGCAATCAGCCC. Translating it yields CASSPNSNQP. The complete CDR3 protein is CASSPNSNQPQHF.

The sequenced part of the CDR3 DNA is TGTGCCAGCCAACAGCTCTCCAGCTCACCC. Translating gives CASQQLSSSP. The whole CDR3 protein is CASQQLSSSPLHF. V and J are TRBV2 and TRBJ1-6; unclear D gene. The read ends 3 residues early relative to the CDR3; the germline J gene fills the gap. Germline values: CDR1 SNHLY, CDR2 FYNNEI. V dropped 8 bases and J dropped 10 bases, with 15 bases sitting between them. The CDR3 sequence is 13 residues long. Looking up the rest from reference TRBV2 and TRBJ1-6 gives the full variable domain: EPEVTQTPSHQVTQMGQEVILRCVPISNHLYFYWYRQILGQKVEFLVSFYNNEISEKSEIFDDQFSVERPDGSNFTLKIRSTKLEDSAMYFCASQQLSSSPLHFGNGTRLTVT.

Comment on this clone: The observed sequence ends 3 residues before the CDR3 terminus, with the missing tail filled in from the germline J gene. The chain couples TRBV6-1 to TRBJ2-7, with TRBD2 matching 8 bases. The CDR3 has 15 residues. Germline V gene sequence: CDR1 MNHNS, CDR2 SASEGT. V lost 0 bases and J lost 0; bases outside the gene matches: 1. CDR3 DNA, as far as it was read: TGTGCCAGCAGTGAAGCCGGGACTAGCTCCTACGAG. It codes for CASSEAGTSSYE. The full-length CDR3 reads as CASSEAGTSSYEQYF.

About this clone: The read ends 3 residues shy of where the CDR3 ends; the end is completed using the germline J gene. The chain recombines TRBV11-2 with TRBJ2-1, with D perhaps matching TRBD2 (5 bases). Germline CDR1 is SGHAT and CDR2 is FQNNGV. This CDR3 has 12 residues. Trimming removed 2 bases at V and 9 bases at J, with 8 bases between. CDR3 DNA, as far as it was read: TGTGCCAGCAGCTTACTAGCCGGTGAG. It specifies CASSLLAGE. The full-length CDR3 reads as CASSLLAGEQFF.

Details on this clone: The junction differs from germline at one of its ends, possibly a read error. Coverage ceases 3 residues before the CDR3 finishes, and the germline J gene fills in the end. In the same sample, other DNA sequences code for this CDR3. The chain uses TRBV5-5 and TRBJ1-5, with D possibly matching TRBD1 (6 bases). Germline assignment: CDR1 SGHKS and CDR2 YYEKEE (reference sequence). CDR3 length: 15 amino acids. CDR3 amino acids: CASSFQGHGNQPQHF. Partial CDR3 DNA: TGCGCCAGCAGCTTTCAGGGGCACGGGAATCAGCCC.

Turning to this clone: The DNA ends 3 residues before the CDR3 does, and the rest of the CDR3 is filled in from the germline J gene. This rearrangement joins TRBV18 to TRBJ1-1; TRBD1 agrees at 7 bases. Looked up from germline, CDR1 is KGHSH and CDR2 is LQKENI. The J segment lost 3 bases and the V segment lost 2 bases, leaving 6 bases of the junction unmatched. This CDR3 has 15 amino acids. The CDR3 spells CASSPGTTGHTEAFF. CDR3 DNA, as far as it was read: TGTGCCAGCTCACCAGGAACGACAGGGCACACTGAA.